This T cell receptor beta chain emerged from a study of T cells in Graves' hyperthyroidism and ophthalmopathy. Points from the study as a whole: Ophthalmopathy, which appeared later, was predicted by the model a median 6.5 months before onset.

The CDR3 regions of TCR beta were amplified from RNA transcripts. TCR CDR3 regions were first amplified by RT-PCR with HTBI primers. TCRdb recomputed calls from the multiplex PCR reads with MiXCR, one row per CDR3 protein. The sample holds some 550,000 distinct CDR3 sequences, 20% seen once. V shed 0 bases and J shed 6 bases, with 8 bases lying between them. This CDR3 has 14 residues. Germline CDR1 MDHEN, CDR2 SYDVKM. Newly diagnosed hyperthyroidism, duration under 2 months, in patients aged 18 to 65. Thyroid ultrasound and orbital computed tomography, with clinical symptoms and serum thyroxine and TRAb, informed diagnoses. This clonotype was detected a few times. Its specificity is not known.

The specimen was blood. The sequence was collected from a young man with Graves' hyperthyroidism. The V gene is TRBV28, the J gene TRBJ2-2; D might be TRBD2 (6 bases). The CDR3 is CASSLWGGAGELFF. The CDR3, as DNA: TGTGCCAGCAGTTTATGGGGGGGTGCCGGGGAGCTGTTTTTT.